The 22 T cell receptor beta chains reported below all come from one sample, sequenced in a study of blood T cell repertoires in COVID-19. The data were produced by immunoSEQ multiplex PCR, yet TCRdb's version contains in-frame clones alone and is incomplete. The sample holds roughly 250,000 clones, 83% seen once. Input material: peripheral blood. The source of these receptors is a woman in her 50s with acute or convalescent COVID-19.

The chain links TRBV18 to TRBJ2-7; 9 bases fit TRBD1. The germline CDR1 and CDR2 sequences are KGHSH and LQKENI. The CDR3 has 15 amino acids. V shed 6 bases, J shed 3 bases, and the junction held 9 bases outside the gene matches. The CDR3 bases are TGTGCCAGCTCGCCCCGGGACAGGGCAGGCTACGAGCAGTACTTC. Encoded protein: CASSPRDRAGYEQYF.

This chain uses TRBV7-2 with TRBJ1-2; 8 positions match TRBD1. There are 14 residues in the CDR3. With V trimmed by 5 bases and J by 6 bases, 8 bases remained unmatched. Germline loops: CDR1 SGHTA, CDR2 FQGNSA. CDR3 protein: CASSRNGQGDGYTF. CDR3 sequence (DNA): TGTGCCAGCAGCCGTAACGGACAGGGCGATGGCTACACCTTC. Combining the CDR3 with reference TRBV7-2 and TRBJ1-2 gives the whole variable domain GAGVSQSPSNKVTEKGKDVELRCDPISGHTALYWYRQSLGQGLEFLIYFQGNSAPDKSGLPSDRFSAERTGGSVSTLTIQRTQQEDSAVYLCASSRNGQGDGYTFGSGTRLTVV.

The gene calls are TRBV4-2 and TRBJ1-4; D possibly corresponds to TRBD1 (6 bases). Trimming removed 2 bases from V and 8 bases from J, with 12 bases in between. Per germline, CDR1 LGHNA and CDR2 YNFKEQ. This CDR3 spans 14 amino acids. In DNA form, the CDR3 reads TGTGCCAGCAGCCAAATGACAGGACGGGAAAAACTGTTTTTT. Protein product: CASSQMTGREKLFF.

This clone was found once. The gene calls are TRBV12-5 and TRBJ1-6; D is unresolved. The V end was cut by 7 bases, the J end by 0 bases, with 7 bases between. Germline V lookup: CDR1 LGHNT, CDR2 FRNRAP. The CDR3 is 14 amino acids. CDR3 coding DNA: TGTGCTAGTGTCGACAACTCCTATAATTCACCCCTCCACTTT. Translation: CASVDNSYNSPLHF.

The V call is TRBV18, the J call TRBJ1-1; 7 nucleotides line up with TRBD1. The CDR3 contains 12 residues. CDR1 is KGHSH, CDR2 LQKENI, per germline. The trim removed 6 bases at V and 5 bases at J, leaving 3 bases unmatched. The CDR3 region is CASSTGKTEAFF. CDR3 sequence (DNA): TGTGCCAGCTCGACAGGGAAAACTGAAGCTTTCTTT.

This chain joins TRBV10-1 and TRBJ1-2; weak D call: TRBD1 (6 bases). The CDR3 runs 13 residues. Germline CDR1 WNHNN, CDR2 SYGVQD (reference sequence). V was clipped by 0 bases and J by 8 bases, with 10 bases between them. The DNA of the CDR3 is TGCGCCAGCAGTGAGTCACAGGGAAGAGGCTACACCTTC. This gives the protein CASSESQGRGYTF.

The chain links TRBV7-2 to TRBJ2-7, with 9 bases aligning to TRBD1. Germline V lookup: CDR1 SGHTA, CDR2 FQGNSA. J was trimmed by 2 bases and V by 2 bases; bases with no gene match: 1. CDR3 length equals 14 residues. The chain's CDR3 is CASSLYRGPYEQYF. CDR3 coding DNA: TGTGCCAGCAGCTTATACAGGGGGCCCTACGAGCAGTACTTC.

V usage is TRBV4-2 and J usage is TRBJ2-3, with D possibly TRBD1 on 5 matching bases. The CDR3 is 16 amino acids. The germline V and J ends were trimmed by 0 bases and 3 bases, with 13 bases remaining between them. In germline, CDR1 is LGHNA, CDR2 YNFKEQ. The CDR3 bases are TGTGCCAGCAGCCAAGATTTTCTGGCAGGGACAGATACGCAGTATTTT. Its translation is CASSQDFLAGTDTQYF.

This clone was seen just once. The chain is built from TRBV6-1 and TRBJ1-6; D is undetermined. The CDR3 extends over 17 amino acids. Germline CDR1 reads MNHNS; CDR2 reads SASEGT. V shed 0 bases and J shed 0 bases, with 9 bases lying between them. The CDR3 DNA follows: TGTGCCAGCAGTGAAGCGGCGGTTAGCTCCTATAATTCACCCCTCCACTTT. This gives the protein CASSEAAVSSYNSPLHF.

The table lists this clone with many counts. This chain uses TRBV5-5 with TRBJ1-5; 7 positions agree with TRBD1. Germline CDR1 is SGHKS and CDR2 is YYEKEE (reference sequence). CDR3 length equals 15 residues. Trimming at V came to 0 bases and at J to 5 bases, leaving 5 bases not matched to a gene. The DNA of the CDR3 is TGTGCCAGCAGCTTGGTTGGGACAGTCCATCAGCCCCAGCATTTT. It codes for CASSLVGTVHQPQHF.

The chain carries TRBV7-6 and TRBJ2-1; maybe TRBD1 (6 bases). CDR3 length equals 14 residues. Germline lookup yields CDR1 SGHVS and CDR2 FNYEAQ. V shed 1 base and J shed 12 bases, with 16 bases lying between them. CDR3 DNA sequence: TGTGCCAGCAGCTTAGGAAGCAGGGGAGAAAGGCAGTTCTTC. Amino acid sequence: CASSLGSRGERQFF.

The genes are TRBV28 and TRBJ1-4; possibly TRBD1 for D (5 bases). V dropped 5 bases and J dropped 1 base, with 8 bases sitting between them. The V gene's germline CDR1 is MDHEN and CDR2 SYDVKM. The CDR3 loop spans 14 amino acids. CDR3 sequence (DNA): TGTGCCAGCAGTCCGGGGGGAACTAATGAAAAACTGTTTTTT. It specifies CASSPGGTNEKLFF.

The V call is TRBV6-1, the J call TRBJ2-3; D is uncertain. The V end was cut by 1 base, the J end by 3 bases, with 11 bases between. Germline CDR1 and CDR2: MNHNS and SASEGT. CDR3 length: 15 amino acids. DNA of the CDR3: TGTGCCAGCAGTGAAGGGGCGCTCCCGACAGATACGCAGTATTTT. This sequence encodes CASSEGALPTDTQYF.

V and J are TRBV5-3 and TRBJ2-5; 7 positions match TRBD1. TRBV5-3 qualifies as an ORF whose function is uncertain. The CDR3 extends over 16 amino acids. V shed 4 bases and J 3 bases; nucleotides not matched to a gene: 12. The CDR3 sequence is CARSGGQPPVKETQYF. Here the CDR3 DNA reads TGTGCCAGAAGCGGGGGACAGCCCCCTGTCAAAGAGACCCAGTACTTC.

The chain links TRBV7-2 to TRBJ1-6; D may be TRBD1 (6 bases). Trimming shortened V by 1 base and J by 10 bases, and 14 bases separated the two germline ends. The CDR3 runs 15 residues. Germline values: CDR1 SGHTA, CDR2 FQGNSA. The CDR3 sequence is CASSLEDSGGSPLHF. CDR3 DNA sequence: TGTGCCAGCAGCTTAGAGGACAGCGGGGGGTCACCCCTCCACTTT.

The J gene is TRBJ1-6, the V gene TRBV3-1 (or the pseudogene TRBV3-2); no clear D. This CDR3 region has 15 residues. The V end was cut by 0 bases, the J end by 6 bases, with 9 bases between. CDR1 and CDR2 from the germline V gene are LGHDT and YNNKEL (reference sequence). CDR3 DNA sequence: TGTGCCAGCAGCCAAGATCGACTGATTAATTCACCCCTCCACTTT. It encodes CASSQDRLINSPLHF.

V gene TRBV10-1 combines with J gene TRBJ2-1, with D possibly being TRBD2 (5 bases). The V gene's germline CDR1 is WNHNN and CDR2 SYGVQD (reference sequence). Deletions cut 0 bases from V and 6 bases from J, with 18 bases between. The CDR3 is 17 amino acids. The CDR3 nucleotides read TGCGCCAGCAGTGAGTCGACGCGGTATCGGGGAGTCAATGAGCAGTTCTTC. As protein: CASSESTRYRGVNEQFF.

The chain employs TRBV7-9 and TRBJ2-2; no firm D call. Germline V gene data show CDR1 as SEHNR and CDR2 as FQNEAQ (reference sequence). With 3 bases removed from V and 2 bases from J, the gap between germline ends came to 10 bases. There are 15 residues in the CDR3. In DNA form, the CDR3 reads TGTGCCAGCAGCTTGGGCCAGACAAACACCGGGGAGCTGTTTTTT. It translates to CASSLGQTNTGELFF.

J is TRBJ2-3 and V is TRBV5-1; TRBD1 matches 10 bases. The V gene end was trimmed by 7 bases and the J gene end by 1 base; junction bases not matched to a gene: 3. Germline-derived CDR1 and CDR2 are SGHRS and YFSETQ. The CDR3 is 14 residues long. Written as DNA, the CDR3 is TGCGCCAGCCGGGACAGGGGAGGCACAGATACGCAGTATTTT. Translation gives CASRDRGGTDTQYF.

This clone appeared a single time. CDR3 region: CASSQERLTHYGYTF. The CDR3, as DNA: TGTGCCAGCAGCCAAGAACGGCTGACTCACTATGGCTACACCTTC. The V and J genes are TRBV3-1 (or the pseudogene TRBV3-2) and TRBJ1-2; D is unclear. Trimming left V 0 bases short and J 3 bases short, with 11 bases between. Germline V gene lookup returns CDR1 LGHDT and CDR2 YNNKEL (reference sequence). The length of the CDR3 is 15 residues.

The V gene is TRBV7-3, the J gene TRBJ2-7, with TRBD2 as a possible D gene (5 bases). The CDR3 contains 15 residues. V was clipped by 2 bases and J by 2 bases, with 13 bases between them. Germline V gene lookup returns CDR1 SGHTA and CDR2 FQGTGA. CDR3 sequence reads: CASSLGRLGTYEQYF. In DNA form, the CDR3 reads TGTGCCAGCAGCTTAGGAAGACTCGGGACCTACGAGCAGTACTTC.

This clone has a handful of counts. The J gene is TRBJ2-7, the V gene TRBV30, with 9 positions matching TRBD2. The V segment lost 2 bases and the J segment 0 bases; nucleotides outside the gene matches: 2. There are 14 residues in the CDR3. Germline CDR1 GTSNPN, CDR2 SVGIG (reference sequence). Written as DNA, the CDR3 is TGTGCCTGGAGTATGACTAGCGGCTCCTACGAGCAGTACTTC. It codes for CAWSMTSGSYEQYF.